This T cell receptor (beta chain) was observed in a study of vaccination effects on CD4 cells after COVID-19. Study-level information: Before sequencing took place, the ViraFEST assay used viral peptide pools to expand antigen-specific CD4+ T cells. It was a median of 72 days after the second dose that post-vaccine samples were obtained.

Of note for this clone: Its antigen is currently unknown.

Profiling relied on immunoSEQ multiplex PCR, and the TCRdb table lists in-frame clones only, not all of them. The sample has 30,000 or so clones, around two thirds seen once. A 10-day culture period preceded the isolation of CD4+ T cells. Everyone in the study got two shots of either the BNT162b2 or mRNA-1273 vaccine. Days 3 and 7 saw half the medium replaced with IL-2 medium. This CDR3 region has 16 residues. V lost 0 bases and J lost 2, with 10 bases in between. The germline V gene encodes CDR1 LGHNA and CDR2 YNFKEQ. The sample here was CD4+ T cells from PBMCs cultured without peptide, taken after COVID-19 vaccination. This TCR derives from a human donor who received a COVID-19 vaccine. The genes are TRBV4-2 and TRBJ2-2; D might be TRBD2 (6 bases). The CDR3 nucleotides read TGTGCCAGCAGCCAAGAGCCGGGGGAAAACACCGGGGAGCTGTTTTTT. It specifies CASSQEPGENTGELFF.